Listed here is a single T cell receptor beta chain. In the authors' workflow: Amplification of reference gene primers was used by the study to estimate nucleated cell counts. Some clones are missing from TCRdb's copy, which holds only in-frame ones; the method was immunoSEQ multiplex PCR. The DNA gave D and trimming, while V, J and clone size come from that table. The repertoire includes roughly 230,000 clones, 65% to 85% of them detected once, and approximately 4.8% sits in the top ten. The germline V gene has CDR1 SQVTM and CDR2 ANQGSEA. V was pared by 2 bases and J by 11 bases, with 12 bases of the junction left unmatched. The CDR3 totals 14 residues. The source of the sample is a study of blood T cell repertoires in COVID-19. Looking at the study overall: Italy, Spain and the United States were the sources of the convalescent and acute COVID-19 samples. In each case, the material was cDNA or gDNA derived from T cells, B-cell-depleted T cells, or PBMCs.

J is TRBJ2-3 and V is TRBV29-1, with 8 bases that match TRBD2. The sequence came from a man aged 45-60 years with active or convalescent COVID-19. Sequenced input: peripheral blood. CDR3 DNA: TGCAGCGTTGAACGGGGGGGCAAGGGATACGGGCAGTATTTT. Its protein is CSVERGGKGYGQYF.